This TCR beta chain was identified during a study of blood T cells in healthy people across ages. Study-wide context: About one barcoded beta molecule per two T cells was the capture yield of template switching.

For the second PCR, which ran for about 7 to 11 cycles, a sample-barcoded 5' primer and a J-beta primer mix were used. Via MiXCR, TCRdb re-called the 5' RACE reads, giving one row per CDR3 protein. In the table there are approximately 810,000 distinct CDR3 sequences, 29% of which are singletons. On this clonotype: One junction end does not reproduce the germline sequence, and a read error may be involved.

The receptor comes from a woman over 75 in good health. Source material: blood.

The CDR3 bases are TGCGCCGGCAGCCTAGTCGCCGGGGACAGGGCTAGCACAGATACGCAGTATTTT. Its translation: CAGSLVAGDRASTDTQYF. The chain recombines TRBV4-3 with TRBJ2-3, with 9 bases matching TRBD1. The germline gives CDR1 LGHNA, CDR2 YSLEER. This CDR3 spans 18 amino acids.